This T cell receptor (beta chain) derives from a study of cytomegalovirus exposure and HLA in healthy donors. Germline V gives CDR1 LNHDA, CDR2 SQIVND (reference sequence). This CDR3 comprises 16 residues. Trimming shortened V by 1 base and J by 4 bases, and 14 bases separated the two germline ends. Researchers ran the PCR with 60 Vbeta and 13 Jbeta primers. Data came from immunoSEQ multiplex PCR; TCRdb stores just in-frame clones and leaves some out. The data hold 150,000 to 200,000 clones, with about 88% observed a single time. This sequence joins TRBV19 and TRBJ1-3; possibly TRBD1 for D (5 bases). Sequencing was performed on PBMCs. This sequence originates from a woman aged 18-30 years in good health and CMV-seronegative. The CDR3 nucleotides read TGTGCCAGTAGTATAGCCGGAGGGGCAGTAGGAAACACCATATATTTT. Protein sequence: CASSIAGGAVGNTIYF.